This T cell receptor (beta chain) was sequenced in a study of Graves' ophthalmopathy and Graves' hyperthyroidism (dated by TCRdb to the late 2010s). With respect to the entire study: Peripheral blood was collected before any treatment was given, at the time of initial diagnosis. In total, 135 blood samples were TCR-sequenced: 40 to 45 ophthalmopathy, approximately 80 hyperthyroidism and about 17 hyperthyroidism-to-ophthalmopathy patients. Once sampling was done, hyperthyroidism patients were given methimazole at a starting dose of 30 mg daily, while ophthalmopathy patients were given high-dose intravenous methylprednisolone. In more than five hyperthyroidism patients, T-cell repertoires of thyroid tissue and blood were compared. A discovery set of about a hundred patients (roughly 41 ophthalmopathy, about 55 stable hyperthyroidism) was enrolled to explore V-J signatures distinguishing ophthalmopathy from hyperthyroidism. The study used TCR beta repertoire signatures to distinguish Graves' ophthalmopathy from Graves' hyperthyroidism and to predict progression to ophthalmopathy. An independent validation cohort comprised roughly 20 hyperthyroidism patients and 15 to 17 patients who later progressed from hyperthyroidism to ophthalmopathy. The 95 to 100 discovery patients were divided at random into training and test sets in a 7:3 ratio.

Beyond this particular receptor, the publication reports: In cross-validation, the 13-signature model distinguished ophthalmopathy from stable hyperthyroidism with about 90% sensitivity and 81% to 82% specificity, while in the test set the corresponding values were approximately 80% and 75%. Sample size was not statistically predetermined, and group allocation was not concealed from the investigators. Most expanded thyroid clonotypes with a frequency above 0.001 also appeared in blood, which suggests that blood repertoires may reflect the immune response in the thyroid. In validation, the model predicted ophthalmopathy progression with about 71% sensitivity and roughly 72% specificity; roughly 12 predicted patients were CT-confirmed with GO in a median of approximately 6.2 months.

In this sample, this clonotype turned up many times. It has no known antigen specificity. Base qualities are not recorded, but no much larger clone differs from it by a single base. Ophthalmopathy patients had moderately to severely active disease, Clinical Activity Score of at least 3, NOSPECS grade of at least 4, and disease duration under 3 months. Patients with other autoimmune diseases, uncontrolled infections, pregnancy or lactation were excluded. Diagnosis relied on clinical symptoms, serum thyroxine, TRAb, thyroid ultrasound and orbital computed tomography. Ficoll-Paque density gradient centrifugation was used to isolate PBMCs from around 10 ml of fresh peripheral blood. Total RNA was extracted using Trizol reagent, and RNA quality was checked on an Agilent 2100 Bioanalyzer. TCR beta CDR3 regions were amplified from RNA transcripts for repertoire sequencing. The first round was an RT-PCR using HTBI primers with the Qiagen OneStep RT-PCR kit, and this first round was followed by a second-round multiplex PCR, then size selection and purification. The libraries underwent paired-end sequencing with 100 bp reads on an Illumina HiSeq2000. The authors processed their data as follows. SOAPnuke was used for read processing, and reads with adapters, uncalled bases, a mean Phred below 15, or no exact constant-primer or identifier match were discarded. COPE v1.2.5 was used to merge high-quality paired reads. Each unique nucleotide sequence was treated as a clonotype, and MiTCR v1.1 was used to align the clonotypes to the IMGT TRB V, D and J references. The analysis was limited to V-J combinations with a frequency above 0.0001, which together covered approximately 99% of repertoires. For each V-J combination, a TCR clonal expansion and chaos score was defined as F50 clonal expansion divided by the chaos observed in the TCRdist matrix. Welch's t-statistics and random forest were used to reduce the features to about 12 V-J combinations, which were then used as input to a naive Bayes classifier. Thyroid-blood repertoire similarity was quantified with the Morisita-Horn index. TCRdb reanalyzed the raw reads on its own, using fastp at Q25 for trimming and MiXCR for clone calling, and kept in-frame beta chains. One record per CDR3 amino acid sequence lists the most common genes and DNA. The V and J calls and clone size are TCRdb's, not the authors'. For this sample there are about 410,000 distinct CDR3 sequences; around 16% appear just once. The top ten hold more than 1.5% of the sample.

The CDR3 sequence holds 14 residues, the cysteine and phenylalanine included. Only the CDR3 portion is preserved as DNA: 42 bases, with reading frame beginning at the first base. V lost 3 bases and J lost 0 bases; the stretch between them is 6 bases long. CDR1 MNHNS and CDR2 SASEGT were looked up in the germline V gene. The sequence derives from a woman younger than 30 with Graves' ophthalmopathy. Donor details come from another sample of the same person, matched by shared clones. The chain couples TRBV6-1 to TRBJ1-3; the D gene is unclear. Sequencing input: peripheral blood. The CDR3: CASSDGYSGNTIYF. At the DNA level, the sequence is TGTGCCAGCAGTGACGGTTACTCTGGAAACACCATATATTTT.